This T cell receptor (beta chain) was observed in a study of blood T cell repertoires in COVID-19 (dated by TCRdb to about 2020). In the study overall: Samples from collaborators originated in the United States, Italy and Spain and spanned both the acute and convalescent phases of COVID-19. The prospective study material was composed of cDNA or gDNA derived from T cells, B-cell-depleted T cells, or PBMCs. Deeply sampled blood TCRbeta repertoires from subjects exposed to, actively infected with, or recovered from COVID-19 were included in the dataset. A freely available public database, intended as a resource for researchers studying the immune response to SARS-CoV-2, is where the repertoires were released. The samples were drawn from two sources: the first 160 participants of the ongoing ImmuneRACE study, and 1,000 to 1,500 subjects contributed by 6 global collaborators. Sample metadata almost always included a de-identified subject ID, COVID-19 status, age in years and sex. HLA class I and class II types, where available, came from metadata supplied by the sample provider rather than from assay-based typing.

This clone has a single count. What this receptor recognizes is not known. No per-base quality is available; no much larger clone lies one base away. The CDR3, cysteine through phenylalanine, is 11 amino acids long. Only the CDR3 DNA is retained, 33 bases long and in frame from the first base. V gives up 5 bases and J gives up 8 bases, and the segment between their germline ends measures 9 bases. The germline V gene supplies CDR1 SGHAT and CDR2 FQNNGV. Participants in the prospective study were enrolled through a virtual design, were aged about 18 to 90 years, and lived in roughly 26 United States geographic areas. In the prospective study, cohorts were assigned on the basis of participant-reported clinical history obtained from a screening survey and a study questionnaire. ImmuneRACE Cohort 3 recovered participants were defined by two consecutive negative NP/OP PCR tests, healthcare professional clearance, or symptom resolution. Mobile phlebotomists in the prospective study collected whole blood, serum and a nasopharyngeal or oropharyngeal swab from every participant. Over a roughly 2-month period, participants in the prospective study had the option of providing additional blood draws and questionnaires. Before DNA extraction, blood samples from the prospective study were shipped at room temperature or frozen.

What the authors observed across the whole study: The amount of clinical and demographic metadata varied by source and participant and was provided uncurated.

TCRbeta CDR3 regions were amplified from genomic DNA by means of the immunoSEQ Assay, a bias-controlled multiplex PCR. The study's processing was this. The number of nucleated cells in each sample was estimated from the amplification of reference gene primers within the assay. Sequence reads were collapsed and filtered to measure the absolute abundance of every unique TCRbeta CDR3 rearrangement. For each sample, productive Simpson clonality was calculated as the square root of Simpson's diversity index over productive rearrangements. In its TCRdb copy, this immuneACCESS table keeps in-frame sequences only and misses some clones. Where compared with another copy, unresolved V genes explain less than half of these, and the others have no known cause. That table gives V, J and clone size, and the DNA gave D and trimming. Here the sample has more than 150,000 clones; about nine tenths occur a single time. The leading ten clones occupy 2% to 2.5% of the sample.

The TCR sequence derives from a woman aged 25-40 years who had recovered from COVID-19. The receptor chain draws on TRBV11-2 and TRBJ1-1, with the D gene call left open. What was sequenced was PBMCs or T cells enriched from blood (not recorded which). For the CDR3, the sequence is CASSGYREAFF. The sequence in DNA is TGTGCCAGCAGCGGTTACAGAGAAGCTTTCTTT.